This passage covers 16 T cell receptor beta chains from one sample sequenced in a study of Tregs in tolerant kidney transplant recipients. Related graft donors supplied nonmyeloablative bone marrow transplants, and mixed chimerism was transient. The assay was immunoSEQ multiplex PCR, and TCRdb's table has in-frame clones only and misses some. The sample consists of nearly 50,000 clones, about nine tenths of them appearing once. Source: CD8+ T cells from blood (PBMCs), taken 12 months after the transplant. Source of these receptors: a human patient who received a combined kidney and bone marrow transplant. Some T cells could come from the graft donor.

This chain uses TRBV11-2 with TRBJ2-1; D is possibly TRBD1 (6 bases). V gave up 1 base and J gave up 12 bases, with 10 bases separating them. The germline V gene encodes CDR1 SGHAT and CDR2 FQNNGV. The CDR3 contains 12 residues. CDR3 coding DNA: TGTGCCAGCAGCTTAGTGGGGGACACGCAGTTCTTC. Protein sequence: CASSLVGDTQFF.

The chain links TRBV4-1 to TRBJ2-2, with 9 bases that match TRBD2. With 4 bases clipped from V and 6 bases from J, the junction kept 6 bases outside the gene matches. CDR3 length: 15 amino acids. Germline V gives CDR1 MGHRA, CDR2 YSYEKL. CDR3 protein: CASSLLAGAAGELFF. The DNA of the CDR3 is TGCGCCAGCAGCCTATTAGCGGGAGCTGCCGGGGAGCTGTTTTTT.

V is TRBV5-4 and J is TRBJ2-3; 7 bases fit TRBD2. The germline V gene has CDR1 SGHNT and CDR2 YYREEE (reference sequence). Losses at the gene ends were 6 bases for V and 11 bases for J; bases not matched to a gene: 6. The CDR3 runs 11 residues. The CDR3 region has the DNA TGTGCCAGCACGCGGGGGTTGGAGCAGTATTTT. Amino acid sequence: CASTRGLEQYF. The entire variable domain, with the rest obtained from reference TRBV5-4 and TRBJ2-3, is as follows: ETGVTQSPTHLIKTRGQQVTLRCSSQSGHNTVSWYQQALGQGPQFIFQYYREEENGRGNFPPRFSGLQFPNYSSELNVNALELDDSALYLCASTRGLEQYFGPGTRLTVL.

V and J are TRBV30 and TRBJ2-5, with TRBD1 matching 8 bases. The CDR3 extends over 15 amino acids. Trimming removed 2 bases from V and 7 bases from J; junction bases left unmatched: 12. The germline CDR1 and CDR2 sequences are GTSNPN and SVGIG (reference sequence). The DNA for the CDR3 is TGTGCCTGGAGTTCTGTACAGGGGGTACTGGTGACCCAGTACTTC. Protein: CAWSSVQGVLVTQYF.

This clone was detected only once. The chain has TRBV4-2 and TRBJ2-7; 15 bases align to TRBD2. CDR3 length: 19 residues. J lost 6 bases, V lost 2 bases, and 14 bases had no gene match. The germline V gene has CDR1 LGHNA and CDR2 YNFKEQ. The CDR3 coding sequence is TGTGCCAGCAGCCAAACCACCTGGACTAGCGGGGGGGCCGTTGGCGAGCAGTACTTC. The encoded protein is CASSQTTWTSGGAVGEQYF.

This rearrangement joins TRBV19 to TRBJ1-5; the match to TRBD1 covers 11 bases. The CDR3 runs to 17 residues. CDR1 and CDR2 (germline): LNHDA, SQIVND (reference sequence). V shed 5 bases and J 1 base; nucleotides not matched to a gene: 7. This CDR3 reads CASSPWTGGISNQPQHF. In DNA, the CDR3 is TGTGCCAGTAGTCCCTGGACAGGGGGCATCAGCAATCAGCCCCAGCATTTT.

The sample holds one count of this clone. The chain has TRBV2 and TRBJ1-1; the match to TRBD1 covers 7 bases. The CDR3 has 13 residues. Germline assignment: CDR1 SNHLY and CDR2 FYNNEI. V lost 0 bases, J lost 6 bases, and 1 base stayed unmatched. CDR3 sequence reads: CASSEATGSEAFF. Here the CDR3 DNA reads TGTGCCAGCAGTGAAGCGACAGGGTCTGAAGCTTTCTTT.

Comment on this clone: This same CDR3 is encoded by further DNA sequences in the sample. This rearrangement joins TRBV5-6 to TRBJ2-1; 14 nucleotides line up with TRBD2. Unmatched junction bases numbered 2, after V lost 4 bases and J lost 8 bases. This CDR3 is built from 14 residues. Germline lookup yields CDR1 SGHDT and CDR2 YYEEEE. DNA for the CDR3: TGTGCCAGCAGCCTGGGACTAGCGGGAGATGAGCAGTTCTTC. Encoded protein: CASSLGLAGDEQFF. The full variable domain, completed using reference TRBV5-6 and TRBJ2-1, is DAGVTQSPTHLIKTRGQQVTLRCSPKSGHDTVSWYQQALGQGPQFIFQYYEEEERQRGNFPDRFSGHQFPNYSSELNVNALLLGDSALYLCASSLGLAGDEQFFGPGTRLTVL.

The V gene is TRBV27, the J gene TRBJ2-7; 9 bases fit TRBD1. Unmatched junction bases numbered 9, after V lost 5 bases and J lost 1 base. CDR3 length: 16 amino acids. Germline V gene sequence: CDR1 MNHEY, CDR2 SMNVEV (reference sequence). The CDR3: CASSPSQGARSYEQYF. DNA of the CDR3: TGTGCCAGCAGTCCATCACAGGGGGCGCGGTCCTACGAGCAGTACTTC.

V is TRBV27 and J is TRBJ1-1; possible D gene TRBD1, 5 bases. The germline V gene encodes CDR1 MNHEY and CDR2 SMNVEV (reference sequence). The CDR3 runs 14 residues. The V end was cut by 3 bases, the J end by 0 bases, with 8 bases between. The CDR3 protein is CASSFQGVNTEAFF. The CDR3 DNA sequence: TGTGCCAGCAGTTTCCAGGGTGTGAACACTGAAGCTTTCTTT.

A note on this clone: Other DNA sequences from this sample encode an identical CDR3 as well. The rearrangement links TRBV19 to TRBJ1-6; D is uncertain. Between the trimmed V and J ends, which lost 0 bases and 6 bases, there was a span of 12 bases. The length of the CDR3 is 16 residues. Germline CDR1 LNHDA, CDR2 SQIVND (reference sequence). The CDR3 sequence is CASSIDRSGFNSPLHF. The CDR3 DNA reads TGTGCCAGTAGTATAGATCGATCAGGCTTTAATTCACCCCTCCACTTT.

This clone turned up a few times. The CDR3 reads CASSFPRGRAKDNEQFF. The CDR3 DNA reads as TGTGCCAGCAGCTTCCCTCGCGGGAGGGCTAAAGACAATGAGCAGTTCTTC. This chain links TRBV11-2 with TRBJ2-1, with 9 bases matching TRBD2. Germline V lookup: CDR1 SGHAT, CDR2 FQNNGV. The CDR3 extends over 17 amino acids. V shed 3 bases and J 5 bases; nucleotides not matched to a gene: 11.

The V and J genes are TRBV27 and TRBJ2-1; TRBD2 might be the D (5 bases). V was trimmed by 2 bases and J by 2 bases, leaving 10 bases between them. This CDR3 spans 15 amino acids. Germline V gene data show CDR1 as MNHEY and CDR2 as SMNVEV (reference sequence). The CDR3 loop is CASSLAGVPYNEQFF. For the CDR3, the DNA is TGTGCCAGCAGTTTAGCCGGGGTCCCCTACAATGAGCAGTTCTTC.

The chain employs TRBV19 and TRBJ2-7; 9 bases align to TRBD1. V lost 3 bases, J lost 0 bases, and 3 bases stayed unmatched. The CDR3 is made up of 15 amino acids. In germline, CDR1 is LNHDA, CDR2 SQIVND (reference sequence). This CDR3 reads CASSIGTGSSYEQYF. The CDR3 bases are TGTGCCAGTAGTATCGGGACAGGGAGCTCCTACGAGCAGTACTTC.

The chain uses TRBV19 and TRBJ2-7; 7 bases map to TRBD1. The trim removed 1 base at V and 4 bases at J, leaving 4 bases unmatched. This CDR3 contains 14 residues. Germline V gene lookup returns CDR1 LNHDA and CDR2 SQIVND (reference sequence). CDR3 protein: CASSIADREYEQYF. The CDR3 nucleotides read TGTGCCAGTAGTATAGCCGACAGGGAGTACGAGCAGTACTTC.

The CDR3: CASSYIEKGHYEQYF. The CDR3 coding sequence is TGTGCCAGCAGTTACATTGAGAAGGGGCACTACGAGCAGTACTTC. V usage is TRBV6-5 and J usage is TRBJ2-7; D is possibly TRBD1 (5 bases). This CDR3 is built from 15 residues. Germline-derived CDR1 and CDR2 are MNHEY and SVGAGI. V was cut by 2 bases and J by 3 bases, with 14 bases left in between.